What follows are 22 T cell receptor beta chains derived from one specimen sequenced in a study of radiation and T cells in renal cell carcinoma (TCRdb year 2020). Per the publication, the time point label means: blood 2 weeks post-SBRT. The sample's treatment or condition label, decoded: 15 Gy SBRT to primary tumor, nephrectomy 4 weeks later. The library was prepared using the immunoSEQ multiplex PCR assay. Held by TCRdb, this immuneACCESS table contains in-frame sequences only and omits some clones. Under half of the omission traces to an unresolved V gene where checked; the cause of the rest is unknown. The sample table shows 150,000 to 190,000 clones, and 80% to 90% are seen once. Over 10% of the sample is in the top ten clones. Sample: blood, taken from a patient whose treatment included radiotherapy and nephrectomy. Every receptor here comes from a woman between 45 and 65 years old with renal cell carcinoma.

Comment on this clone: The same CDR3 also results from other DNA sequences found in this sample. The J gene is TRBJ2-1, the V gene TRBV7-2, with 8 nucleotides matching TRBD2. Germline V gene data show CDR1 as SGHTA and CDR2 as FQGNSA. This CDR3 contains 13 residues. The J segment lost 6 bases and the V segment lost 4 bases, leaving 2 bases of the junction unmatched. DNA of the CDR3: TGTGCCAGCAGCTGGACTAGCACCAATGAGCAGTTCTTC. Protein: CASSWTSTNEQFF.

This clone was found a few times. The genes are TRBV19 and TRBJ1-1; 8 bases agree with TRBD1. CDR1 is LNHDA and CDR2 is SQIVND in the germline V gene (reference sequence). V shed 4 bases, J shed 5 bases, and the junction held 6 bases outside the gene matches. The CDR3 is 14 amino acids. The CDR3 sequence is CASSTHRGRTEAFF. CDR3 nucleotides: TGTGCCAGTAGTACCCACAGGGGGAGGACTGAAGCTTTCTTT.

The chain links TRBV19 to TRBJ1-2; 7 nucleotides agree with TRBD1. With V trimmed by 6 bases and J by 3 bases, 1 base remained unmatched. Germline V lookup: CDR1 LNHDA, CDR2 SQIVND (reference sequence). The CDR3 totals 12 residues. In DNA form, the CDR3 reads TGTGCCAGTAGAGACAGGGACTATGGCTACACCTTC. It translates to CASRDRDYGYTF.

The chain recombines TRBV11-3 with TRBJ2-1; 13 positions agree with TRBD2. The CDR3 extends over 16 amino acids. CDR1 is SGHNT and CDR2 is YENEEA in the germline V gene. The V and J ends lost 1 base and 7 bases, in that order; junction bases with no gene match: 4. The chain's CDR3 is CASSLGLAGGKNEQFF. The CDR3 nucleotides read TGTGCCAGCAGCTTAGGACTAGCGGGGGGAAAGAATGAGCAGTTCTTC. Using reference TRBV11-3 and TRBJ2-1 for the parts outside the CDR3, the full variable domain is EAGVVQSPRYKIIEKKQPVAFWCNPISGHNTLYWYLQNLGQGPELLIRYENEEAVDDSQLPKDRFSAERLKGVDSTLKIQPAELGDSAVYLCASSLGLAGGKNEQFFGPGTRLTVL.

CDR3: CASDTALGSNQPQHF. The CDR3 DNA is TGTGCCAGTGATACGGCTCTAGGGAGCAATCAGCCCCAGCATTTT. The rearrangement uses TRBV19 and TRBJ1-5; D is ambiguous. The CDR3 length is 15 residues. Between the trimmed V and J ends, which lost 8 bases and 1 base, there was a span of 15 bases. The germline gives CDR1 LNHDA, CDR2 SQIVND (reference sequence).

The chain has TRBV19 and TRBJ2-1, with TRBD2 matching over 7 bases. Germline assignment: CDR1 LNHDA and CDR2 SQIVND (reference sequence). This CDR3 is 16 amino acids long. Trimming removed 6 bases from V and 1 base from J; junction bases left unmatched: 9. The CDR3 is CASRTLFGGSYNEQFF. In nucleotides, the CDR3 is TGTGCCAGTAGAACCCTCTTCGGGGGGTCCTACAATGAGCAGTTCTTC.

This sequence joins TRBV2 and TRBJ1-2; D call uncertain. This CDR3 has 17 amino acids. The V and J ends lost 0 bases and 4 bases respectively, with 18 bases between them. Germline assignment: CDR1 SNHLY and CDR2 FYNNEI. The DNA for the CDR3 is TGTGCCAGCAGTGAAGCGCTTCTTGGGCTCAGAATCTATGGCTACACCTTC. Amino acids: CASSEALLGLRIYGYTF.

The chain has TRBV5-5 and TRBJ1-5; TRBD1 matches at 11 bases. The V gene end was trimmed by 4 bases and the J gene end by 6 bases; junction bases not matched to a gene: 9. Germline CDR1 and CDR2: SGHKS and YYEKEE (reference sequence). This CDR3 is built from 16 residues. CDR3 region: CASSPTGQGARQPQHF. As DNA, the CDR3 is TGTGCCAGCAGCCCAACCGGACAGGGGGCGCGTCAGCCCCAGCATTTT.

The chain joins TRBV6-5 to TRBJ1-1; perhaps TRBD1 as D (5 bases). The CDR3 is 14 residues long. Trimming removed 2 bases from V and 4 bases from J, with 11 bases in between. Germline CDR1 MNHEY, CDR2 SVGAGI. DNA of the CDR3: TGTGCCAGCAGTTACCGGGGGGACTCCACTGAAGCTTTCTTT. Its translation is CASSYRGDSTEAFF.

This rearrangement joins TRBV18 to TRBJ1-4; perhaps TRBD1 as D (6 bases). The CDR3 totals 13 residues. Trimming left V 4 bases short and J 6 bases short, with 9 bases between. In germline, CDR1 is KGHSH, CDR2 LQKENI. The CDR3 is CASSRAGDEKLFF. The CDR3 nucleotides are TGTGCCAGCTCACGGGCAGGGGATGAAAAACTGTTTTTT.

The chain combines TRBV10-3 with TRBJ2-7; 7 nucleotides match TRBD1. CDR1 and CDR2 (germline): ENHRY, SYGVKD. The CDR3 sequence is 12 residues long. V shed 6 bases and J 4 bases; nucleotides not matched to a gene: 3. The CDR3 spells CAIRGDSYEQYF. CDR3 nucleotides: TGTGCCATCAGGGGGGACAGTTACGAGCAGTACTTC.

This clone was seen just once. The V and J genes are TRBV4-3 and TRBJ2-7, with D tentatively TRBD2 (6 bases). The CDR3 is made up of 14 amino acids. The ends were cut back, 7 bases at V and 2 bases at J, with 15 bases in the middle. The germline V gene has CDR1 LGHNA and CDR2 YSLEER. CDR3 in amino acids: CASTPGLGAYEQYF. The DNA of the CDR3 is TGCGCCAGCACCCCGGGACTGGGGGCCTACGAGCAGTACTTC.

The CDR3 loop is CASSPRTSLAKNIQYF. For the CDR3, the DNA is TGTGCCAGTAGTCCTCGGACTAGCCTAGCCAAAAACATTCAGTACTTC. The V call is TRBV19, the J call TRBJ2-4, with 8 bases aligning to TRBD2. Losses at the gene ends were 5 bases for V and 0 bases for J; bases not matched to a gene: 6. CDR1 and CDR2 from the germline V gene are LNHDA and SQIVND (reference sequence). The CDR3 runs 16 residues. The full variable domain, its missing parts supplied by reference TRBV19 and TRBJ2-4, is DGGITQSPKYLFRKEGQNVTLSCEQNLNHDAMYWYRQDPGQGLRLIYYSQIVNDFQKGDIAEGYSVSREKKESFPLTVTSAQKNPTAFYLCASSPRTSLAKNIQYFGAGTRLSVL.

The chain has TRBV5-1 and TRBJ1-4; D not resolved. In germline, CDR1 is SGHRS, CDR2 YFSETQ. The V and J ends lost 1 base and 4 bases respectively, with 8 bases between them. The length of the CDR3 is 14 residues. CDR3 sequence: CASSLYSNNEKLFF. DNA for the CDR3: TGCGCCAGCAGCTTGTACAGCAATAATGAAAAACTGTTTTTT.

The gene calls are TRBV9 and TRBJ2-7; 11 nucleotides match TRBD1. The germline V gene has CDR1 SGDLS and CDR2 YYNGEE. Trimming cost V 0 bases and J 3 bases; bases outside gene matches: 2. The CDR3 consists of 15 residues. The CDR3 coding sequence is TGTGCCAGCAGCGTAGATGGGACAGGGGGCTACGAGCAGTACTTC. It specifies CASSVDGTGGYEQYF.

The gene calls are TRBV18 and TRBJ2-2; possibly TRBD2 for D (6 bases). Between the trimmed V and J ends, which lost 3 bases and 5 bases, there was a span of 16 bases. The CDR3 covers 16 residues. Germline V gene lookup returns CDR1 KGHSH and CDR2 LQKENI. This CDR3 is CASSPGLPLGTGELFF. The CDR3 DNA is TGTGCCAGCTCACCGGGACTCCCCCTAGGAACCGGGGAGCTGTTTTTT.

The chain has TRBV4-1 and TRBJ1-1; TRBD1 agrees at 12 bases. The CDR3 contains 16 residues. Germline V CDR1 and CDR2: MGHRA, YSYEKL. Germline trimming cut 2 bases from V and 5 bases from J; bases unmatched to any gene: 6. CDR3 sequence: CASSQPRDRGRTEAFF. CDR3 coding DNA: TGCGCCAGCAGCCAACCTCGGGACAGGGGGCGAACTGAAGCTTTCTTT.

The chain carries TRBV19 and TRBJ1-5; D is unclear. This CDR3 is 12 amino acids long. The V and J ends lost 3 bases and 5 bases respectively, with 5 bases between them. The germline gives CDR1 LNHDA, CDR2 SQIVND (reference sequence). For the CDR3, the DNA is TGTGCCAGTAGTATCCCTGATCAGCCCCAGCATTTT. This gives the protein CASSIPDQPQHF.

The chain links TRBV2 to TRBJ2-6; D gene unclear. The V end was cut by 3 bases, the J end by 4 bases, with 7 bases between. The CDR3 consists of 14 residues. CDR1 and CDR2 from the germline V gene are SNHLY and FYNNEI. CDR3 in DNA: TGTGCCAGCAGTGATCTGGTCGGGGCCAACGTCCTGACTTTC. It encodes CASSDLVGANVLTF.

This clone was detected only a few times. The rearrangement links TRBV29-1 to TRBJ1-6; D gene ambiguous. Trimming cost V 4 bases and J 9 bases, with 13 bases left between them. Germline values: CDR1 SQVTM, CDR2 ANQGSEA. The CDR3 length is 13 residues. CDR3 in amino acids: CSVAELVGSPLHF. The CDR3 DNA reads TGCAGCGTTGCGGAACTTGTAGGTTCACCCCTCCACTTT. The full variable domain, its missing parts supplied by reference TRBV29-1 and TRBJ1-6, is SAVISQKPSRDICQRGTSLTIQCQVDSQVTMMFWYRQQPGQSLTLIATANQGSEATYESGFVIDKFPISRPNLTFSTLTVSNMSPEDSSIYLCSVAELVGSPLHFGNGTRLTVT.

The CDR3 nucleotides read TGTGCCAGCAGCTCCCGAAGTACGAACACCGGGGAGCTGTTTTTT. It is translated as CASSSRSTNTGELFF. This chain links TRBV7-6 with TRBJ2-2; D remains ambiguous. Looked up from germline, CDR1 is SGHVS and CDR2 is FNYEAQ. V gave up 4 bases and J gave up 0 bases, with 9 bases separating them. This CDR3 has 15 amino acids.

The V and J genes are TRBV6-5 and TRBJ1-6; possibly TRBD1 for D (6 bases). In germline, CDR1 is MNHEY, CDR2 SVGAGI. V was shortened by 8 bases and J by 10 bases, with 15 bases between the two germline ends. CDR3 length equals 13 residues. Here the CDR3 reads CASGEQGGSPLHF. CDR3 in DNA: TGTGCCAGCGGGGAACAGGGTGGGTCACCCCTCCACTTT.